The present TCR beta chain was sequenced within a study of control samples from healthy donors and cancer patients. The germline V gene encodes CDR1 SGHTA and CDR2 FQGTGA. The junction had 7 bases not matched to a gene; V was cut back by 4 bases and J by 0 bases. The CDR3 consists of 16 residues. Using immunoSEQ multiplex PCR, the repertoire was profiled, and TCRdb retains in-frame clones only, with some absent. The top ten clones hold 9.5% to 15% of a sample with about 160,000 clones, around 90% of them seen once. The TCR sequence derives from a man aged 30 to 45 in good health. The chain links TRBV7-3 to TRBJ2-3; 7 bases agree with TRBD1. Source material: blood. The chain's CDR3 is CASSSTGAPSTDTQYF. CDR3 in DNA: TGTGCCAGCAGCTCCACAGGGGCACCTAGCACAGATACGCAGTATTTT.